This TCR beta chain emerged from a study of STAT5B mutations in CD4+ large granular lymphocyte leukemia. Study-wide results and limits: No patients shared main leukemic clonotypes, though roughly 25% appeared at low frequency elsewhere. Without putative leukemic clones, patient CD4-sorted repertoires remained more clonal than healthy CD4+ repertoires.

Unmatched junction bases numbered 1, after V lost 7 bases and J lost 0 bases. The CDR3 runs 14 residues. The germline V gene has CDR1 MDHEN and CDR2 SYDVKM. Assay: immunoSEQ multiplex PCR; the TCRdb copy retains only in-frame clones and omits some. The sample includes tens of thousands of clones, just under 85% seen only once; the top ten take around 4.6%. A note on this clone: The antigen is not known.

The sequenced material came from CD4+ T cells from blood buffy coats. The TCR sequence derives from a human donor in good health. V usage is TRBV28 and J usage is TRBJ2-7; 12 bases agree with TRBD2. CDR3 DNA: TGTGCCAGCAAGACTAGCGGGGGCTCCTACGAGCAGTACTTC. Translation gives CASKTSGGSYEQYF.